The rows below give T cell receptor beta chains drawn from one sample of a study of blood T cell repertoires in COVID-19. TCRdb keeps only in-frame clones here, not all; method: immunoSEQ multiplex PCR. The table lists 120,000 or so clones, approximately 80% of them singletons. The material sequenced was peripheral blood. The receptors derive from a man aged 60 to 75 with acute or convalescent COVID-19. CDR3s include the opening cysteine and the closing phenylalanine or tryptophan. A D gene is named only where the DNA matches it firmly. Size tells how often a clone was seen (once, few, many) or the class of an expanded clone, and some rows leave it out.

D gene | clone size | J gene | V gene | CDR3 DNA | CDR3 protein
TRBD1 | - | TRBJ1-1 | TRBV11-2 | TGTGCCAGCAGCTTGCAGACAGGGGGAAGGACTGAAGCTTTCTTT | CASSLQTGGRTEAFF
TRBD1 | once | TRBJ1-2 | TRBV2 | TGTGCCAGCAGGGACAGGGCTAACTATGGCTACACCTTC | CASRDRANYGYTF
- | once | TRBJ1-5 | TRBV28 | TGTGCCAGCGGAGAGGTTATTAAGTTCGGTCAGCCCCAGCATTTT | CASGEVIKFGQPQHF
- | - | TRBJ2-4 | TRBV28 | TGTGCCAGCAGTACCCAGGAAACCTGGGACATTCAGTACTTC | CASSTQETWDIQYF
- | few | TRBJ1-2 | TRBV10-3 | TGTGCCATCGAAGGGGTCGACGGCTACACCTTC | CAIEGVDGYTF
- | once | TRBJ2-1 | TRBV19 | TGTGCCAGTAAATGGAGCGGGCGGAATGAGCAGTTCTTC | CASKWSGRNEQFF
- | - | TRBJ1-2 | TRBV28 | TGTGCCAGCGTGCCCTCCGAAAAACTTAACTATGGCTACACCTTC | CASVPSEKLNYGYTF
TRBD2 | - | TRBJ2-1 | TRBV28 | TGTGCCAGCCTCCACACCAAAATAGCGGGACTAAACAATGAGCAGTTCTTC | CASLHTKIAGLNNEQFF
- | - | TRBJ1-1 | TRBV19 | TGTGCCAGTAGCCCACGGGGGAGGGACACTGAAGCTTTCTTT | CASSPRGRDTEAFF
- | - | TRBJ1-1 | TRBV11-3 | TGTGCCAGCAGCCCCGGGGGGGGAAGAGGAACTGAAGCTTTCTTT | CASSPGGGRGTEAFF
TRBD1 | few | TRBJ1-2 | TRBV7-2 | TGTGCCAGCAGCTTCGGACAGGGGTGGGACTATGGCTACACCTTC | CASSFGQGWDYGYTF
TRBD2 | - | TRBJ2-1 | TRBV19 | TGTGCCAGTAGTGAAGCCGGGACTAGCGGGAGTTATGAGCAGTTCTTC | CASSEAGTSGSYEQFF